This passage covers 26 T cell receptor beta chains from one sample sequenced in a study of T cell repertoires in cytomegalovirus infection. Antigens for these TCRs are unknown. TCRdb re-analysed the reads in MiXCR, keeping a single row per CDR3 protein. The sample carries some 800,000 distinct CDR3 sequences, about 31% recorded once. Sequenced material: cultured CD8+ T cells from PBMCs, taken from culture after CMV antigen stimulation. All receptors derive from a human donor in good health (CMV status not recorded). Some clones in this sample may be carry-over from other donors' samples.

This clonotype turned up a few times. J is TRBJ2-1 and V is TRBV7-6; TRBD2 aligns across 9 bases. The V and J ends lost 3 bases and 5 bases, in that order; junction bases with no gene match: 5. From germline, CDR1 is SGHVS and CDR2 FNYEAQ. The CDR3 has 15 amino acids. CDR3 bases: TGTGCCAGCAGCTTGCTAGCGGGGCCTCACAATGAGCAGTTCTTC. It is translated as CASSLLAGPHNEQFF.

This clonotype was observed a handful of times. The V gene is TRBV5-1, the J gene TRBJ2-3; D remains ambiguous. Trimming took off 0 bases at V and 4 bases at J, with 12 bases between the two ends. Per the germline V gene, CDR1 is SGHRS and CDR2 is YFSETQ. This CDR3 region has 15 residues. The CDR3 sequence is CASSLGEGYADTQYF. CDR3 bases: TGCGCCAGCAGCTTGGGCGAAGGGTACGCAGATACGCAGTATTTT.

In this sample, this clonotype turned up a few times. The J gene is TRBJ2-1, the V gene TRBV28, with TRBD2 identical over 14 bases. With V trimmed by 3 bases and J by 4 bases, 2 bases remained unmatched. The CDR3 has 16 amino acids. In germline, CDR1 is MDHEN, CDR2 SYDVKM. The CDR3 spells CASSFWTSGGYNEQFF. The CDR3 nucleotides are TGTGCCAGCAGTTTCTGGACTAGCGGGGGGTACAATGAGCAGTTCTTC.

This clonotype has a handful of counts. V gene TRBV11-1 combines with J gene TRBJ2-1, with TRBD2 identical over 9 bases. In germline, CDR1 is SGHAT, CDR2 FQDESV (reference sequence). The CDR3 runs to 14 residues. V lost 10 bases and J lost 8; bases outside the gene matches: 12. Here the CDR3 DNA reads TGTGCCATCCTCGCGGGGGGGCCAAATTATGAGCAGTTCTTC. Its protein is CAILAGGPNYEQFF.

This clonotype was recorded many times. The chain recombines TRBV12-3 or TRBV12-4 with TRBJ1-5; D unclear. The CDR3 loop spans 13 amino acids. V shed 1 base and J shed 5 bases, with 6 bases lying between them. The CDR3 DNA sequence: TGTGCCAGCAGTTTAGGCCCCGATCAGCCCCAGCATTTT. Its protein is CASSLGPDQPQHF.

This chain uses TRBV13 with TRBJ2-3, with 9 positions matching TRBD2. Germline V gene data show CDR1 as PRHDT and CDR2 as FYEKMQ (reference sequence). The CDR3 contains 17 residues. J gave up 0 bases and V 7 bases, and 11 bases lay outside the gene matches. The CDR3 DNA follows: TGTGCCAGCAACCCAGTAGCGGGGGATACTAGCACAGATACGCAGTATTTT. Translating it yields CASNPVAGDTSTDTQYF.

This rearrangement joins TRBV10-3 to TRBJ2-7; D might be TRBD1 or TRBD2, each matching 5 bases. This CDR3 comprises 13 residues. With 3 bases removed from V and 2 bases from J, the gap between germline ends came to 8 bases. Germline CDR1 is ENHRY and CDR2 is SYGVKD. The CDR3 DNA is TGTGCCATCAGTGATGAGGGACCCTACGAGCAGTACTTC. This translates into CAISDEGPYEQYF.

Concerning this clonotype itself: A much larger clone differs by one base, so this may be a read error. The chain has TRBV27 and TRBJ2-1; D gene uncertain. The V gene's germline CDR1 is MNHEY and CDR2 SMNVEV (reference sequence). There are 15 residues in the CDR3. CDR3 residues: CPSSLSSYSYNEQFF. CDR3 DNA sequence: TGTCCCAGCAGTTTATCGAGCTACTCCTACAATGAGCAGTTCTTC.

This clonotype was seen a few times. The rearrangement uses TRBV5-4 and TRBJ2-3; TRBD2 aligns across 11 bases. Germline V gene lookup returns CDR1 SGHNT and CDR2 YYREEE (reference sequence). The junction had 11 bases not matched to a gene; V was cut back by 0 bases and J by 2 bases. The CDR3 has 19 amino acids. The CDR3 is CASSLELAGGFPSTDTQYF. CDR3 sequence (DNA): TGTGCCAGCAGCTTGGAGCTAGCGGGGGGTTTCCCCTCCACAGATACGCAGTATTTT.

This clonotype was recorded a few times. This sequence joins TRBV4-2 and TRBJ2-7; D remains unclear. The germline V and J ends were trimmed by 3 bases and 0 bases, with 9 bases remaining between them. This CDR3 has 14 amino acids. In germline, CDR1 is LGHNA, CDR2 YNFKEQ. The CDR3 DNA reads TGTGCCAGCAGCCAGCACCACTACTCCTACGAGCAGTACGTC. Its translation is CASSQHHYSYEQYV.

This clonotype has ten or more counts. The CDR3, as DNA: TGTGCCAGCTTAGCGGGGGGCCCTTACAATGAGCAGTTCTTC. This encodes CASLAGGPYNEQFF. V is TRBV6-2 or TRBV6-3 and J is TRBJ2-1, with TRBD2 identical over 10 bases. The length of the CDR3 is 14 residues. With 8 bases clipped from V and 4 bases from J, the junction kept 5 bases outside the gene matches. CDR1 MNHEY and CDR2 SVGEGT come from the germline V gene.

This chain connects TRBV3-1 to TRBJ1-6; TRBD1 matches at 8 bases. V was pared by 4 bases and J by 9 bases, with 8 bases of the junction left unmatched. The CDR3 contains 15 residues. Looked up from germline, CDR1 is LGHDT and CDR2 is YNNKEL (reference sequence). The CDR3 DNA is TGTGCCAGCAGCCCCGCCGGACAGGGAAGTTCACCCCTCCACTTT. Its protein is CASSPAGQGSSPLHF.

As to this clonotype: It may be a read error: a sequence one base away is much more abundant. The genes are TRBV4-1 and TRBJ2-3; 10 bases match TRBD2. Per germline, CDR1 MGHRA and CDR2 YSYEKL. Unmatched junction bases numbered 6, after V lost 3 bases and J lost 3 bases. This CDR3 is 16 amino acids long. CDR3 nucleotide sequence: TGCGCCAGCAGCCAGGGTAGCGGGGGGACAACAGATACGCAGTATTTT. It yields the protein CASSQGSGGTTDTQYF.

Only a few counts were recorded for this clonotype. V gene TRBV4-1 combines with J gene TRBJ2-1; D call uncertain. The CDR3 sequence is 12 residues long. Trimming took off 0 bases at V and 7 bases at J, with 4 bases between the two ends. Germline lookup yields CDR1 MGHRA and CDR2 YSYEKL. CDR3 DNA sequence: TGCGCCAGCAGCCAAGACTGGAATGAGCAGTTCTTC. The encoded protein is CASSQDWNEQFF.

There are a few counts of this clonotype. The chain couples TRBV27 to TRBJ2-3; D possibly corresponds to TRBD2 (5 bases). Germline values: CDR1 MNHEY, CDR2 SMNVEV (reference sequence). The CDR3 is 14 residues long. V lost 2 bases and J 6 bases, leaving 12 bases between the germline ends. CDR3 protein: CASSLGSGRDTQYF. The CDR3 DNA is TGTGCCAGCAGTTTAGGGAGCGGCCGGGATACGCAGTATTTT.

The CDR3 protein is CADSTEGGITDTQYF. The CDR3 DNA sequence: TGTGCCGATTCGACGGAGGGGGGCATCACAGATACGCAGTATTTT. The rearrangement joins TRBV12-3 or TRBV12-4 to TRBJ2-3; either TRBD1 or TRBD2 may fit D (6 bases each). The CDR3 runs 15 residues. The V and J ends lost 11 bases and 2 bases respectively, with 20 bases between them.

The chain joins TRBV7-3 to TRBJ1-5, with D uncertain. The CDR3 covers 17 residues. Germline CDR1 reads SGHTA; CDR2 reads FQGTGA. V gave up 2 bases and J gave up 6 bases, with 20 bases separating them. This CDR3 is CASSLALETPRVQPQHF. The DNA for the CDR3 is TGTGCCAGCAGCTTAGCGTTGGAGACACCGAGGGTTCAGCCCCAGCATTTT.

The J gene is TRBJ2-3, the V gene TRBV7-9; D not certain. The CDR3 runs 15 residues. Deletions cut 4 bases from V and 1 base from J, with 12 bases between. Germline V gene lookup returns CDR1 SEHNR and CDR2 FQNEAQ (reference sequence). Here the CDR3 reads CASSSSERRTDTQYF. The DNA for the CDR3 is TGTGCCAGCAGCTCCTCCGAAAGACGCACAGATACGCAGTATTTT.

This clonotype showed up just a few times. This chain uses TRBV5-1 with TRBJ1-3, with D tentatively TRBD1 (5 bases). Per germline, CDR1 SGHRS and CDR2 YFSETQ. Trimming left V 2 bases short and J 5 bases short, with 11 bases between. This CDR3 spans 14 amino acids. CDR3 nucleotides: TGCGCCAGCAGCTTCGGGGCCCCCCGAAACACCATATATTTT. Amino acid sequence: CASSFGAPRNTIYF.

The chain uses TRBV7-9 and TRBJ1-2; D may be TRBD1 (5 bases). The germline V gene encodes CDR1 SEHNR and CDR2 FQNEAQ (reference sequence). The CDR3 length is 13 residues. The ends were cut back, 6 bases at V and 8 bases at J, with 16 bases in the middle. The DNA for the CDR3 is TGTGCCAGCAGGGGACCAGCCGTCAACGGCTACACCTTC. It codes for CASRGPAVNGYTF. The full variable domain, rest sourced from reference TRBV7-9 and TRBJ1-2, is DTGVSQNPRHKITKRGQNVTFRCDPISEHNRLYWYRQTLGQGPEFLTYFQNEAQLEKSRLLSDRFSAERPKGSFSTLEIQRTEQGDSAMYLCASRGPAVNGYTFGSGTRLTVV.

This clonotype was seen ten or more times. The gene calls are TRBV27 and TRBJ2-6; D perhaps matches TRBD1 (6 bases). The V end lost 9 bases, the J end lost 0 bases, and 15 bases lay between the germline ends. The CDR3 length is 16 residues. Per germline, CDR1 MNHEY and CDR2 SMNVEV (reference sequence). The CDR3 region is CASSKQGPSGANVLTF. CDR3 DNA sequence: TGTGCCAGTTCGAAACAGGGCCCCTCTGGGGCCAACGTCCTGACTTTC.

This clonotype was recorded only once. This CDR3 reads CATTPRAYNEQFF. CDR3 coding DNA: TGTGCCACCACCCCCAGGGCTTACAATGAGCAGTTCTTC. The J gene is TRBJ2-1, the V gene TRBV27, with D perhaps matching TRBD1 (5 bases). Germline loops: CDR1 MNHEY, CDR2 SMNVEV (reference sequence). Trimming took off 10 bases at V and 4 bases at J, with 14 bases between the two ends. The CDR3 is 13 amino acids.

In its sample, this clonotype was seen a few times. The V gene is TRBV7-6, the J gene TRBJ2-7; D call uncertain. Germline V gene lookup returns CDR1 SGHVS and CDR2 FNYEAQ. The V gene lost 6 bases and the J gene lost 2 bases, with 11 bases spanning the gap. The CDR3 length is 13 residues. In DNA form, the CDR3 reads TGTGCCAGCAGTCCACAGACGACCTACGAGCAGTACTTC. It yields the protein CASSPQTTYEQYF.

In the case of this clonotype: This likely comes from a read error, as the CDR3 has no conserved phenylalanine or tryptophan at its end. This sequence joins TRBV10-3 and TRBJ1-2, with a possible D match to TRBD1 (5 bases). The germline V gene encodes CDR1 ENHRY and CDR2 SYGVKD. V lost 5 bases, J lost 6 bases, and 16 bases lay in between. There are 14 residues in the CDR3. CDR3 region: CAISSTEENDGYTI. As DNA, the CDR3 is TGTGCCATCAGTTCGACAGAGGAGAACGATGGCTACACCATC.

This sequence joins TRBV27 and TRBJ2-6; 7 nucleotides match TRBD1. Trimming removed 2 bases from V and 2 bases from J; junction bases left unmatched: 3. Germline V lookup: CDR1 MNHEY, CDR2 SMNVEV (reference sequence). The length of the CDR3 is 16 residues. The CDR3 DNA follows: TGTGCCAGCAGTTTAAACAGGGGAACTGGGGCCAACGTCCTGACTTTC. Its translation: CASSLNRGTGANVLTF.

In this sample, this clonotype turned up a few times. The chain joins TRBV6-1 to TRBJ2-3; no reliable D call. Trimming pared 6 bases from V and 5 bases from J, leaving 15 bases between. The CDR3 totals 14 residues. Looked up from germline, CDR1 is MNHNS and CDR2 is SASEGT. CDR3 sequence: CASSPTTYRDTQYF. The CDR3 nucleotides are TGTGCCAGCAGCCCCACAACCTACAGAGATACGCAGTATTTT.